One and the same sample provided the 18 T cell receptor beta chains below, sequenced in a study of blood T cell repertoires in COVID-19. Measured with immunoSEQ multiplex PCR; TCRdb has only the in-frame clones, and not every one. The table lists around 150,000 clones, more than 80% of them singletons. The sequenced sample consisted of peripheral blood. Source of these receptors: a woman aged 80 or over in a cohort sampled during active or convalescent COVID-19.

This chain uses TRBV20-1 with TRBJ1-2; D is perhaps TRBD1 (5 bases). Germline CDR1 reads DFQATT; CDR2 reads SNEGSKA (reference sequence). The ends were cut back, 6 bases at V and 7 bases at J, with 12 bases in the middle. The CDR3 consists of 11 residues. In DNA, the CDR3 is TGCAGTGCCCGGCGTGGGGCTGGCTACACCTTC. Translating gives CSARRGAGYTF.

In its sample, this clone was seen many times. Different DNA sequences within this sample yield the same CDR3. This chain links TRBV14 with TRBJ1-1; D gene uncertain. CDR1 and CDR2 (germline): SGHDN, FVKESK. The CDR3 runs to 13 residues. V gave up 3 bases and J gave up 0 bases, with 5 bases separating them. CDR3 nucleotides: TGTGCCAGCAGCCAGAGTTTGAACACTGAAGCTTTCTTT. It is translated as CASSQSLNTEAFF.

The chain has TRBV10-3 and TRBJ1-1, with unresolved D. The germline V gene has CDR1 ENHRY and CDR2 SYGVKD. V lost 3 bases and J lost 1, with 6 bases in between. The CDR3 has 13 residues. The CDR3 DNA is TGTGCCATCAGTGAACATGGGAACACTGAAGCTTTCTTT. Translating gives CAISEHGNTEAFF.

This chain connects TRBV5-1 to TRBJ1-1; 8 bases map to TRBD1. J was trimmed by 0 bases and V by 6 bases; bases with no gene match: 1. This CDR3 contains 13 residues. Germline loops: CDR1 SGHRS, CDR2 YFSETQ. CDR3 region: CASTQGVNTEAFF. CDR3 sequence (DNA): TGCGCCAGCACACAGGGGGTGAACACTGAAGCTTTCTTT.

This chain connects TRBV2 to TRBJ2-5, with D perhaps TRBD1 (5 bases). Trimming took off 6 bases at V and 4 bases at J, with 18 bases between the two ends. Germline lookup yields CDR1 SNHLY and CDR2 FYNNEI. The CDR3 spans 15 residues. In DNA, the CDR3 is TGTGCCAGCAGCCTGATAAGACAGTCACCAGAGACCCAGTACTTC. Its translation is CASSLIRQSPETQYF.

The chain carries TRBV18 and TRBJ2-1; no clear D gene. The CDR3 has 14 residues. Per germline, CDR1 KGHSH and CDR2 LQKENI. Trimming took 2 bases from V and 6 from J, leaving 11 bases between them. The CDR3 region is CASSPWPSGNEQFF. As DNA, the CDR3 is TGTGCCAGCTCACCATGGCCATCGGGCAATGAGCAGTTCTTC. Supplemented by reference TRBV18 and TRBJ2-1, the full variable domain reads NAGVMQNPRHLVRRRGQEARLRCSPMKGHSHVYWYRQLPEEGLKFMVYLQKENIIDESGMPKERFSAEFPKEGPSILRIQQVVRGDSAAYFCASSPWPSGNEQFFGPGTRLTVL.

The chain is built from TRBV2 and TRBJ1-2; 10 nucleotides line up with TRBD1. There are 15 residues in the CDR3. The germline V gene has CDR1 SNHLY and CDR2 FYNNEI. V was pared by 4 bases and J by 9 bases, with 11 bases of the junction left unmatched. The CDR3 DNA sequence: TGTGCCAGCAGTGGACCGGGACAGGGGTTTGCAAGCTACACCTTC. Translated, it gives CASSGPGQGFASYTF.

The rearrangement links TRBV6-1 to TRBJ1-3; no clear D. V lost 0 bases and J 10 bases, leaving 10 bases between the germline ends. CDR1 MNHNS and CDR2 SASEGT come from the germline V gene. The CDR3 totals 13 residues. The CDR3 DNA reads TGTGCCAGCAGTGAAGCGCTGAGCGAAACCATATATTTT. It encodes CASSEALSETIYF.

The chain is built from TRBV7-6 and TRBJ2-1; D might be TRBD1 (6 bases). Germline-derived CDR1 and CDR2 are SGHVS and FNYEAQ. This CDR3 comprises 15 residues. The germline V and J ends were trimmed by 4 bases and 3 bases, with 13 bases remaining between them. In DNA form, the CDR3 reads TGTGCCAGCAGCTCAGACACAGGGATCTACAATGAGCAGTTCTTC. Protein: CASSSDTGIYNEQFF.

The gene calls are TRBV7-2 and TRBJ2-4, with D possibly matching TRBD2 (6 bases). CDR3 length equals 15 residues. V lost 6 bases and J lost 4, with 16 bases in between. Germline V gene data show CDR1 as SGHTA and CDR2 as FQGNSA. CDR3 sequence: CASRAGGAGKNIQYF. CDR3 bases: TGTGCCAGCAGGGCCGGGGGAGCGGGTAAAAACATTCAGTACTTC.

The V gene is TRBV7-9, the J gene TRBJ2-5; no definite D call. Germline CDR1 SEHNR, CDR2 FQNEAQ (reference sequence). This CDR3 comprises 16 residues. Trimming pared 5 bases from V and 5 bases from J, leaving 21 bases between. In nucleotides, the CDR3 is TGTGCCAGCAGCGCCCTCCTCACTCTACCCGGGGAGACCCAGTACTTC. This encodes CASSALLTLPGETQYF. Complete variable domain (other parts from reference TRBV7-9 and TRBJ2-5): DTGVSQNPRHKITKRGQNVTFRCDPISEHNRLYWYRQTLGQGPEFLTYFQNEAQLEKSRLLSDRFSAERPKGSFSTLEIQRTEQGDSAMYLCASSALLTLPGETQYFGPGTRLLVL.

The chain employs TRBV9 and TRBJ1-2; TRBD1 might be the D (5 bases). V shed 0 bases and J shed 4 bases, with 10 bases lying between them. CDR1 and CDR2 from the germline V gene are SGDLS and YYNGEE. The CDR3 consists of 14 residues. This CDR3 reads CASSVAGTGYGYTF. The CDR3 DNA is TGTGCCAGCAGCGTAGCTGGCACAGGCTATGGCTACACCTTC.

This chain joins TRBV23-1 and TRBJ2-7; D remains ambiguous. TRBV23-1 has ORF status, its function being uncertain. Trimming left V 4 bases short and J 1 base short, with 20 bases between. The CDR3 runs to 17 residues. The CDR3: CASSPLGRIGVSYEQYV. The CDR3 region has the DNA TGCGCCAGCAGTCCCCTCGGCCGTATAGGAGTTTCCTACGAGCAGTACGTC.

This clone is a singleton in its sample. The chain links TRBV30 to TRBJ1-2; 8 bases are shared with TRBD1. The trim removed 5 bases at V and 6 bases at J, leaving 5 bases unmatched. Germline loops: CDR1 GTSNPN, CDR2 SVGIG (reference sequence). The CDR3 extends over 12 amino acids. This CDR3 reads CAWVGQGDGYTF. The CDR3 DNA reads TGTGCCTGGGTCGGACAGGGCGATGGCTACACCTTC. The full variable domain, in which reference TRBV30 and TRBJ1-2 provide the parts outside the CDR3, is SQTIHQWPATLVQPVGSPLSLECTVEGTSNPNLYWYRQAAGRGLQLLFYSVGIGQISSEVPQNLSASRPQDRQFILSSKKLLLSDSGFYLCAWVGQGDGYTFGSGTRLTVV.

V and J are TRBV12-3 or TRBV12-4 and TRBJ1-4; no definite D call. This CDR3 comprises 13 residues. With 5 bases removed from V and 8 bases from J, the gap between germline ends came to 12 bases. The CDR3 is CASSQRGGEKLFF. CDR3 sequence (DNA): TGTGCCAGCAGTCAGCGCGGCGGCGAAAAACTGTTTTTT.

V gene TRBV3-1 (or the pseudogene TRBV3-2) combines with J gene TRBJ1-2; D unresolved. CDR3 length: 13 residues. Germline V CDR1 and CDR2: LGHDT, YNNKEL (reference sequence). V lost 1 base and J 5 bases, leaving 8 bases between the germline ends. The CDR3 sequence is CASSQGLVYGYTF. The CDR3 DNA reads TGTGCCAGCAGCCAAGGTCTAGTTTATGGCTACACCTTC.

This chain joins TRBV5-1 and TRBJ2-4; D might be TRBD1 (6 bases). CDR1 is SGHRS, CDR2 YFSETQ, per germline. The CDR3 runs to 14 residues. Trimming removed 7 bases at V and 0 bases at J, with 11 bases between. For the CDR3, the DNA is TGCGCCAGCGAGGACAGTTTAGCCAAAAACATTCAGTACTTC. This encodes CASEDSLAKNIQYF. The whole variable domain, remainder taken from reference TRBV5-1 and TRBJ2-4, is KAGVTQTPRYLIKTRGQQVTLSCSPISGHRSVSWYQQTPGQGLQFLFEYFSETQRNKGNFPGRFSGRQFSNSRSEMNVSTLELGDSALYLCASEDSLAKNIQYFGAGTRLSVL.

This clone was seen once. This sequence joins TRBV5-6 and TRBJ2-3, with D possibly TRBD1 on 6 matching bases. The CDR3 length is 17 residues. Germline V lookup: CDR1 SGHDT, CDR2 YYEEEE. The V and J ends lost 0 bases and 8 bases respectively, with 22 bases between them. As DNA, the CDR3 is TGTGCCAGCAGCTTGGAGGGTGGCAGGGGAGTGCTAATTACGCAGTATTTT. Translated, it gives CASSLEGGRGVLITQYF.